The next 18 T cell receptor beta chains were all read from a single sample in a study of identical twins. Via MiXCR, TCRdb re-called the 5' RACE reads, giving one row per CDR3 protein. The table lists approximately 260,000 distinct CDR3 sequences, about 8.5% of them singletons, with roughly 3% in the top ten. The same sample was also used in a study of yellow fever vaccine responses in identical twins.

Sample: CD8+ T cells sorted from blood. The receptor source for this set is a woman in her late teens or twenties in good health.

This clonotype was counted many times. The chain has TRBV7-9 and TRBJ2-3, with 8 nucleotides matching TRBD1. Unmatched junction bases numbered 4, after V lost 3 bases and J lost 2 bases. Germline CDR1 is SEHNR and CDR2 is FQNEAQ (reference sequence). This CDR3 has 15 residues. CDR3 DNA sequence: TGTGCCAGCAGCTTGACAGGGGAGGTCACAGATACGCAGTATTTT. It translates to CASSLTGEVTDTQYF.

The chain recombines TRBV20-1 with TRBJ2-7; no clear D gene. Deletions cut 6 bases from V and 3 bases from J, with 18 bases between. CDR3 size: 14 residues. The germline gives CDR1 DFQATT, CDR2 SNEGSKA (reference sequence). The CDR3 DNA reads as TGCAGTGCCCAACCTAGGAATGTTAACTACGAGCAGTACTTC. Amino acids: CSAQPRNVNYEQYF.

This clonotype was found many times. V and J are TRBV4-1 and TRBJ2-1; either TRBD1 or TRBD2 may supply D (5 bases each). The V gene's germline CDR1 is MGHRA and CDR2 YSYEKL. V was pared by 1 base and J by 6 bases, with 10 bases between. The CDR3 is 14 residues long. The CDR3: CASSQGSGSNEQFF. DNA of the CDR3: TGCGCCAGCAGCCAAGGCTCAGGGAGCAATGAGCAGTTCTTC.

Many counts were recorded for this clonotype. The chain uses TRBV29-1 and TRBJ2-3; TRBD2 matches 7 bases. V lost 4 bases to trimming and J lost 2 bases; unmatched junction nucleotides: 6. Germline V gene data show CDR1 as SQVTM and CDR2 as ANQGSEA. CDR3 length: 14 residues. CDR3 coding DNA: TGCAGCGTTGTCGGGGGGATTTACACAGATACGCAGTATTTT. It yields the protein CSVVGGIYTDTQYF.

Written as DNA, the CDR3 is TGTGCCAGCAGCCAAGACTTTGCCGGGGAGCTGTTTTTT. Translation: CASSQDFAGELFF. The chain recombines TRBV3-1 with TRBJ2-2; D remains ambiguous. The V end lost 0 bases, the J end lost 6 bases, and 5 bases lay between the germline ends. The V gene's germline CDR1 is LGHDT and CDR2 YNNKEL (reference sequence). This CDR3 has 13 amino acids. The variable domain in full, completed from reference TRBV3-1 and TRBJ2-2, reads DTAVSQTPKYLVTQMGNDKSIKCEQNLGHDTMYWYKQDSKKFLKIMFSYNNKELIINETVPNRFSPKSPDKAHLNLHINSLELGDSAVYFCASSQDFAGELFFGEGSRLTVL.

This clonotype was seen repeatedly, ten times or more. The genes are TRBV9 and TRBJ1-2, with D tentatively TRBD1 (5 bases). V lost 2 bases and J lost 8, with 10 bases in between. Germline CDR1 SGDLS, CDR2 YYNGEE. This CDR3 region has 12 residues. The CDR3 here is CASSVGGFGYTF. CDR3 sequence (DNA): TGTGCCAGCAGCGTCGGGGGGTTCGGCTACACCTTC.

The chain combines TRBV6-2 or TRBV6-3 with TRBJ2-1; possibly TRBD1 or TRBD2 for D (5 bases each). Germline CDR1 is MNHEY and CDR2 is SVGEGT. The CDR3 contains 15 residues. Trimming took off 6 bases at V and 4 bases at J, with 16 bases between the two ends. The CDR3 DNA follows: TGTGCCAGCAGCACCGGGACGGCGATGTACAATGAGCAGTTCTTC. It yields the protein CASSTGTAMYNEQFF.

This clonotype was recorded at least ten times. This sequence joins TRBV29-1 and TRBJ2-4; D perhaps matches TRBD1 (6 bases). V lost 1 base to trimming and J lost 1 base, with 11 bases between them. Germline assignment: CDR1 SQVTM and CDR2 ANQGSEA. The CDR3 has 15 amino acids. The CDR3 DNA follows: TGCAGCGTTGAAGCGTGGCAGGGGGCCAAAAACATTCAGTACTTC. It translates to CSVEAWQGAKNIQYF.

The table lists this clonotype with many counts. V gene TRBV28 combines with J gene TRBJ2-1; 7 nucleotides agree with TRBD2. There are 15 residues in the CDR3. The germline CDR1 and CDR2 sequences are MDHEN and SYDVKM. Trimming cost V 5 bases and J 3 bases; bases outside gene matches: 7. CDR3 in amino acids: CASSMSGEFYNEQFF. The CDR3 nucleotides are TGTGCCAGCAGTATGAGCGGGGAATTCTACAATGAGCAGTTCTTC.

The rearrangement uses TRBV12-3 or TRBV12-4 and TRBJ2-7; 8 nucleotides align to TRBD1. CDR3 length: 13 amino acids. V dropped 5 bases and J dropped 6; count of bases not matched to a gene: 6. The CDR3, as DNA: TGTGCCAGCAGTCTTTGGACAGGGAGCGAGCAGTACTTC. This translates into CASSLWTGSEQYF.

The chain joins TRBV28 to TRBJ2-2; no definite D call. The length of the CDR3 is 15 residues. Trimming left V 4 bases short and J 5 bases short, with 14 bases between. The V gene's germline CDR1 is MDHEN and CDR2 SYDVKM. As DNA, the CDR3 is TGTGCCAGCAGTTCGTTGGGGTTACCAACCGGGGAGCTGTTTTTT. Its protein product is CASSSLGLPTGELFF.

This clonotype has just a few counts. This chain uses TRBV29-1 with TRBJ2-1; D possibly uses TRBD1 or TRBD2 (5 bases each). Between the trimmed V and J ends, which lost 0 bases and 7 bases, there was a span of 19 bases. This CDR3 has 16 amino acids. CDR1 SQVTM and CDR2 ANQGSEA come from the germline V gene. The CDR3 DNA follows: TGCAGCGTTGAAGACTGGGAGATAGTGGGGGAGAATGAGCAGTTCTTC. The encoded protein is CSVEDWEIVGENEQFF.

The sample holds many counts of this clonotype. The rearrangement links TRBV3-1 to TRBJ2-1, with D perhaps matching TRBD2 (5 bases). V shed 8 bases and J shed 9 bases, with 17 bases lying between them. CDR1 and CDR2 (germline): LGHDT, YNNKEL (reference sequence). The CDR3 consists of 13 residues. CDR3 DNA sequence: TGTGCCAGCTACTCACTTAGCGCTGGTGAGCAGTTCTTC. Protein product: CASYSLSAGEQFF.

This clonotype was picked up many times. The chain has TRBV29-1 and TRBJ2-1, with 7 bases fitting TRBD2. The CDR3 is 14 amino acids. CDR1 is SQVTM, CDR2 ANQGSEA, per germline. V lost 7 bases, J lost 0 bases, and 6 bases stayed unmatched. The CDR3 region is CSASAGSSYNEQFF. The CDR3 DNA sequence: TGCAGCGCTTCAGCGGGAAGCTCCTACAATGAGCAGTTCTTC.

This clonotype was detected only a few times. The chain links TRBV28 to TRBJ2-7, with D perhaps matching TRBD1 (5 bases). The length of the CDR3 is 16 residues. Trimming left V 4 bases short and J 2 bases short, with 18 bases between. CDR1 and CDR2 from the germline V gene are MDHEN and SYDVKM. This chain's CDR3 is CASSSTHMDKTYEQYF. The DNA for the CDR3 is TGTGCCAGCAGTTCGACACATATGGACAAGACCTACGAGCAGTACTTC.

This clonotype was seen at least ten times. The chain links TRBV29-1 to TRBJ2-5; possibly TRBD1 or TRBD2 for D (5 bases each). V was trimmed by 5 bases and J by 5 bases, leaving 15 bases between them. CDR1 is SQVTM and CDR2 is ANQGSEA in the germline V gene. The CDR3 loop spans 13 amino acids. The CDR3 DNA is TGCAGCGTTCTCGGCCAGGGCGGGGAGACCCAGTACTTC. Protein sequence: CSVLGQGGETQYF. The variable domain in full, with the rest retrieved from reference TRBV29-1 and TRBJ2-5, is SAVISQKPSRDICQRGTSLTIQCQVDSQVTMMFWYRQQPGQSLTLIATANQGSEATYESGFVIDKFPISRPNLTFSTLTVSNMSPEDSSIYLCSVLGQGGETQYFGPGTRLLVL.

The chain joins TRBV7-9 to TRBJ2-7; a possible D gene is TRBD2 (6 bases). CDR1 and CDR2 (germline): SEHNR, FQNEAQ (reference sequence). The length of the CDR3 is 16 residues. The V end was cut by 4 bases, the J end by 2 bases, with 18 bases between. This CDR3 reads CASSYPGGASTYEQYF. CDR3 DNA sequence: TGTGCCAGCAGCTACCCGGGCGGGGCCTCAACCTACGAGCAGTACTTC.

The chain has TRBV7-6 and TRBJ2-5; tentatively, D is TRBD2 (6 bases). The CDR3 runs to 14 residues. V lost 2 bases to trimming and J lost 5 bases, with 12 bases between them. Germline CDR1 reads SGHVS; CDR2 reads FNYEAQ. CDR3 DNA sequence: TGTGCCAGCAGCTTATTTGGCCTAGCGGAGACCCAGTACTTC. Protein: CASSLFGLAETQYF.